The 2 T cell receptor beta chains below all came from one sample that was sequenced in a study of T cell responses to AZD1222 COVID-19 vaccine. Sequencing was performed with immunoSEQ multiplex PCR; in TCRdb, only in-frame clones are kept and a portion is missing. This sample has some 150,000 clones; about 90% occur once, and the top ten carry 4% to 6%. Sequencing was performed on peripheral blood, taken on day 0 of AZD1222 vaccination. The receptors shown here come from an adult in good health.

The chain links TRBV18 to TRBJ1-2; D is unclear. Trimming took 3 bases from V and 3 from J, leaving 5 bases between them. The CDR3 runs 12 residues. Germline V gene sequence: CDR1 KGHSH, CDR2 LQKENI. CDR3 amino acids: CASSPNHYGYTF. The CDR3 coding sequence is TGTGCCAGCTCACCGAATCACTATGGCTACACCTTC.

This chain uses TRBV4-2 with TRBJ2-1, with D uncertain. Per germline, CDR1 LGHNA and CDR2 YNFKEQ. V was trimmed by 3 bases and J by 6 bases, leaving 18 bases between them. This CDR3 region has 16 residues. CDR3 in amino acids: CASSHASDRPPNEQFF. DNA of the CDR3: TGTGCCAGCAGCCACGCCTCGGACCGTCCCCCCAATGAGCAGTTCTTC.